The next 3 T cell receptor beta chains were all read from a single sample in a study of blood T cell repertoires in COVID-19. Profiled with immunoSEQ multiplex PCR; TCRdb holds only in-frame clones, not every one. The table shows about 180,000 clones, with about 80% occurring only once. Sequencing used peripheral blood. The receptors stem from a woman aged 70-85 years with acute or convalescent COVID-19.

The chain links TRBV6-5 to TRBJ1-5, with D possibly matching TRBD1 (5 bases). In germline, CDR1 is MNHEY, CDR2 SVGAGI. This CDR3 is built from 15 residues. The V and J ends lost 5 bases and 7 bases respectively, with 18 bases between them. For the CDR3, the DNA is TGTGCCAGCAGTCCAGGGTCCCGAGCGCGGCAGCCCCAGCATTTT. This gives the protein CASSPGSRARQPQHF.

The V and J genes are TRBV3-1 (or the pseudogene TRBV3-2) and TRBJ2-3; TRBD2 aligns across 8 bases. Germline CDR1 is LGHDT and CDR2 is YNNKEL (reference sequence). Unmatched junction bases numbered 17, after V lost 3 bases and J lost 6 bases. The CDR3 covers 18 residues. CDR3 sequence reads: CASSHMPLGGGGWDTQYF. CDR3 bases: TGTGCCAGCAGCCACATGCCCCTCGGGGGGGGCGGTTGGGATACGCAGTATTTT.

The genes are TRBV10-2 and TRBJ1-3; tentative D call: TRBD1 (6 bases). The germline V gene encodes CDR1 WSHSY and CDR2 SAAADI. Trimming removed 3 bases from V and 4 bases from J, with 19 bases in between. This CDR3 has 17 amino acids. The CDR3 region is CASSDSGARGTGNTIYF. In nucleotides, the CDR3 is TGCGCCAGCAGTGACTCTGGGGCCAGGGGTACAGGAAACACCATATATTTT.